This TCR beta chain was obtained from a study of cytomegalovirus exposure and HLA in healthy donors. Whole-study context: There were several hundred genotyped donors. Of these, 81% fell in the genetic ancestry cluster associated with self-reported Caucasian donors. General study results and limits: A later analysis linked a missense DCLRE1C variant to TCR beta V- and J-gene trimming. Reports state that TCR beta sequences accurately predicted most subjects' HLA-A and HLA-B alleles. Cytomegalovirus-associated TCR beta chains were listed, numbering 164.

60 Vbeta and 13 Jbeta primers were used in PCR. This table comes from immunoSEQ multiplex PCR, and its TCRdb copy is limited to in-frame clones, with some not included. This repertoire includes under 130,000 clones. To note about this clone: Its antigen is still unknown.

This receptor was obtained from a man aged 45 to 65 in good health and CMV-seronegative. The sample taken for sequencing was PBMCs.

In DNA, the CDR3 is TGTGCCAGCAGTACCGGGACAGGGGGCTTCACCGGGGAGCTGTTTTTT. This sequence encodes CASSTGTGGFTGELFF. The chain links TRBV2 to TRBJ2-2; 12 bases are shared with TRBD1. After removal of 5 bases from V and 4 bases from J, the junction contained 5 bases not matched to a gene. The CDR3 totals 16 residues. The V gene's germline CDR1 is SNHLY and CDR2 FYNNEI.